This T cell receptor (beta chain) was documented in a study of cytomegalovirus exposure and HLA in healthy donors. Study conclusions and caveats: The sole available immune exposure information was CMV serostatus. Most of the TCR beta V segments (in an earlier analysis) were productive either about 87% or about 30% of the time.

The primer mix had 60 Vbeta and 13 Jbeta primers. This table comes from immunoSEQ multiplex PCR, and its TCRdb copy is limited to in-frame clones, with some not included. Of roughly 120,000 clones in the sample, around three quarters were seen once. In regard to this clone: Its antigen is unidentified.

The sequenced sample was PBMCs. The origin of this receptor is a woman in her thirties in good health and CMV-seronegative.

The CDR3 DNA reads TGTGCCAGCAGCTTGGGTAGCGGAAATAGCAATCAGCCCCAGCATTTT. This gives the protein CASSLGSGNSNQPQHF. The V and J genes are TRBV5-6 and TRBJ1-5; unclear D gene. The germline V gene has CDR1 SGHDT and CDR2 YYEEEE. CDR3 length equals 16 residues. The V end lost 0 bases, the J end lost 0 bases, and 10 bases lay between the germline ends.